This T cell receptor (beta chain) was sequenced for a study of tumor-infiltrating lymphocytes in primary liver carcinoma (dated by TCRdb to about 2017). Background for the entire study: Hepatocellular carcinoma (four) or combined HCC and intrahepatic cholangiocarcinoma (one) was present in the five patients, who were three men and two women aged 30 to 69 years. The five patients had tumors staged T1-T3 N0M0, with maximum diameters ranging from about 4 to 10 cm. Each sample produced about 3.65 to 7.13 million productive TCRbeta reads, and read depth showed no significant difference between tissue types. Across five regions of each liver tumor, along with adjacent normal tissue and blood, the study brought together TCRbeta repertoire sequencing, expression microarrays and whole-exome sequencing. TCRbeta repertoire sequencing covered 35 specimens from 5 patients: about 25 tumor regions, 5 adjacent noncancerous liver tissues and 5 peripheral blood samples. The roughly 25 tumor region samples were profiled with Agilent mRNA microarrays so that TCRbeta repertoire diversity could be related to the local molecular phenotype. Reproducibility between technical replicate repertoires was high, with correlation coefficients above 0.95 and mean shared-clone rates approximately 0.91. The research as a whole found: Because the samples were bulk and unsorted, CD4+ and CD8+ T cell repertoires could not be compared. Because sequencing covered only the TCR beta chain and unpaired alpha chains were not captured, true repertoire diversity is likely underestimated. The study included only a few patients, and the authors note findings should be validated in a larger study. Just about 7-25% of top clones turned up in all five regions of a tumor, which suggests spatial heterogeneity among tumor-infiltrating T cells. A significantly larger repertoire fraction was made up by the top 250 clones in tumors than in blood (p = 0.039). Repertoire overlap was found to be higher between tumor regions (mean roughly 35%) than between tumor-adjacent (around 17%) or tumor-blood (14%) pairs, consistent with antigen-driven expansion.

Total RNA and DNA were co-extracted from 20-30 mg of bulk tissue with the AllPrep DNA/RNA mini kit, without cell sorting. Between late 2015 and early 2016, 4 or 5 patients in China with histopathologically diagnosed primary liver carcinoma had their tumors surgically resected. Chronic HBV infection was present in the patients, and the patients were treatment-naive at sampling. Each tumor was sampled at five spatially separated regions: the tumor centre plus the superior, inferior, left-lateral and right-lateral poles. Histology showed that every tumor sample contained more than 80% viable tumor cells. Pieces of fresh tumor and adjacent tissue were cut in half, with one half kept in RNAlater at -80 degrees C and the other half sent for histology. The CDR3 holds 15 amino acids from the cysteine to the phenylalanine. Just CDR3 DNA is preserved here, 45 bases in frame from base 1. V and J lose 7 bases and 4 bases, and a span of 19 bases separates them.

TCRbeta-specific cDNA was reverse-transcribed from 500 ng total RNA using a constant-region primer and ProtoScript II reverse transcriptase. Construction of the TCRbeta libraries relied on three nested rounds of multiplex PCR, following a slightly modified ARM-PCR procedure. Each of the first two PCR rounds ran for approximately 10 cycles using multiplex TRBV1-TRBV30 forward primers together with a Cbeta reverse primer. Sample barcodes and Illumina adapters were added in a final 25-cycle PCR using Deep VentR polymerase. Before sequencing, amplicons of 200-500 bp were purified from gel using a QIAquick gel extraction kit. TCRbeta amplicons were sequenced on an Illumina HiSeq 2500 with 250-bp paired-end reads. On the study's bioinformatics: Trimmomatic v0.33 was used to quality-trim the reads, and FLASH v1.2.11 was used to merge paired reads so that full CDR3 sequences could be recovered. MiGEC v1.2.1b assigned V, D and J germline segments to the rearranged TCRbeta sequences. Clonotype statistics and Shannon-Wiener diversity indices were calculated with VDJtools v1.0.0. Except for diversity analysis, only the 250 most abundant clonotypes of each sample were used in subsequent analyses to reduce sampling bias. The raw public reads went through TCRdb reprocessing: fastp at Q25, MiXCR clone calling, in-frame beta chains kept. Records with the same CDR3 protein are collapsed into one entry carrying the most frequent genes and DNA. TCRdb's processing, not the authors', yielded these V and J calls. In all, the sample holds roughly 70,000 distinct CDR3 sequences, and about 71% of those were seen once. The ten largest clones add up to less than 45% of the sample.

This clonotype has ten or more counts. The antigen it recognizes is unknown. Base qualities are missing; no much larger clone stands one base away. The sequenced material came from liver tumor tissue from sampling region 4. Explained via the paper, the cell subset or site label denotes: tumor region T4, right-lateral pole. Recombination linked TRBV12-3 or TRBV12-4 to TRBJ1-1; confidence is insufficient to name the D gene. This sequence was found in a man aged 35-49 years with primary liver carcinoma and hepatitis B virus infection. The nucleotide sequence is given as TGTGCCAGCACTCCACGGGTGTCCCTCCGCACTGAAGCTTTCTTT. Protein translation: CASTPRVSLRTEAFF.